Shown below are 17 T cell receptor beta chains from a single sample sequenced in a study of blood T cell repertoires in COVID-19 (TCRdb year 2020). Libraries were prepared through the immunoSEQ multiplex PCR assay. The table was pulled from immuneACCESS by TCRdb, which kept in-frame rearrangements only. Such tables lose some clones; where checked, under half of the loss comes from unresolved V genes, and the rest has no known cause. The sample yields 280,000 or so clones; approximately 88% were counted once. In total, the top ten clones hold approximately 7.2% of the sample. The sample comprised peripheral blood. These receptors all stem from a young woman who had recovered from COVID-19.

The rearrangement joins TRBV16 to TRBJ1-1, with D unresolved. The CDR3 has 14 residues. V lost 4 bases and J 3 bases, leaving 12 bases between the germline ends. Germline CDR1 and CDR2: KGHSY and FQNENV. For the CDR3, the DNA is TGTGCCAGCAGCCCCACTCCGAGATACACTGAAGCTTTCTTT. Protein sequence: CASSPTPRYTEAFF.

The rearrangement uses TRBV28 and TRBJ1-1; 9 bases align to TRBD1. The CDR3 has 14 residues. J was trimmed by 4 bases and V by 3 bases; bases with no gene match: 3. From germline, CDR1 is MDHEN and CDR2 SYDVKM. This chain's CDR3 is CASSLGTGSTEAFF. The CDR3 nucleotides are TGTGCCAGCAGTTTGGGGACAGGGTCCACTGAAGCTTTCTTT. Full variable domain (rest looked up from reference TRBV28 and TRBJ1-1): DVKVTQSSRYLVKRTGEKVFLECVQDMDHENMFWYRQDPGLGLRLIYFSYDVKMKEKGDIPEGYSVSREKKERFSLILESASTNQTSMYLCASSLGTGSTEAFFGQGTRLTVV.

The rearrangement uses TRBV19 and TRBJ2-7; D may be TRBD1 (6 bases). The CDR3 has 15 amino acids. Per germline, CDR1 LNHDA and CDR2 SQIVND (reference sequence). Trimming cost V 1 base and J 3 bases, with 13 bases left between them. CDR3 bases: TGTGCCAGTAGTATAGCGGGCGGACAGAGCTACGAGCAGTACTTC. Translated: CASSIAGGQSYEQYF.

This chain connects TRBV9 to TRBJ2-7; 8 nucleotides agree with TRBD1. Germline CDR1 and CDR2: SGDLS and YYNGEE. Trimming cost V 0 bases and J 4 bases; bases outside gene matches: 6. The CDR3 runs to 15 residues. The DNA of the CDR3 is TGTGCCAGCAGCGTAGATACAGGGGGTGGGTACGAGCAGTACTTC. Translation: CASSVDTGGGYEQYF.

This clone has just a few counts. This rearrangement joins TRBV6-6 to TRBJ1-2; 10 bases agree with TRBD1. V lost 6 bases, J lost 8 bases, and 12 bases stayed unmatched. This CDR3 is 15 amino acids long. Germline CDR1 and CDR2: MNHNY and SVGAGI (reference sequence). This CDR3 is CASSPPGTGVEGYTF. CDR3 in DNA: TGTGCCAGCAGCCCACCTGGGACAGGGGTAGAAGGCTACACCTTC.

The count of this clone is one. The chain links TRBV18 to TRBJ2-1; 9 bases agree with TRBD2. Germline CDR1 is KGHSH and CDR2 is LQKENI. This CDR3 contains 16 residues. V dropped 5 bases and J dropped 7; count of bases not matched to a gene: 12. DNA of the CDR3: TGTGCCAGCTCAGCTCTAGCGGGGACCCCTAGGAATGAGCAGTTCTTC. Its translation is CASSALAGTPRNEQFF.

The CDR3 DNA reads TGTGCCAGCAGAGATAAACGGGACAGGGGACAAGAGACCCAGTACTTC. This codes for CASRDKRDRGQETQYF. The gene calls are TRBV7-9 and TRBJ2-5; 10 bases match TRBD1. Looked up from germline, CDR1 is SEHNR and CDR2 is FQNEAQ (reference sequence). Germline trimming cut 6 bases from V and 2 bases from J; bases unmatched to any gene: 9. CDR3 length: 16 amino acids.

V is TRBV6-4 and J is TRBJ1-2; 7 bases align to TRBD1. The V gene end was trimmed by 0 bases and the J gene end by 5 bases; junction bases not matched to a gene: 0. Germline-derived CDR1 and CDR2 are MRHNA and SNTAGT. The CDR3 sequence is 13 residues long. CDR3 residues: CASSDSTGYGYTF. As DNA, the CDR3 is TGTGCCAGCAGTGACTCGACAGGGTATGGCTACACCTTC.

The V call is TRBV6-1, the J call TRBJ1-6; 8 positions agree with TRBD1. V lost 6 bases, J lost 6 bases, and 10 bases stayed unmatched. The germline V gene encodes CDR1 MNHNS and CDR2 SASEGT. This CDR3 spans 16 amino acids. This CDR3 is CASRETGGISNSPLHF. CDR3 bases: TGTGCCAGCAGAGAAACAGGGGGTATCTCTAATTCACCCCTCCACTTT.

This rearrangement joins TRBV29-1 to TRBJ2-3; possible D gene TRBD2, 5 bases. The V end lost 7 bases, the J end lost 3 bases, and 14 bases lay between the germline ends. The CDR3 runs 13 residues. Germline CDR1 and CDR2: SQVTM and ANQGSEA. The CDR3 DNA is TGCAGCGCCGGAGACCCGGGGACAGATACGCAGTATTTT. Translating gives CSAGDPGTDTQYF.

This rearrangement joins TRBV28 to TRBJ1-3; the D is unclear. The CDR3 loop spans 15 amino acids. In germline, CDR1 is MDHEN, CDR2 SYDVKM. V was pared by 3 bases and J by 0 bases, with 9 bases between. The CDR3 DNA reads TGTGCCAGCAGTTTTGACTATTCCTCTGGAAACACCATATATTTT. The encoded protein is CASSFDYSSGNTIYF.

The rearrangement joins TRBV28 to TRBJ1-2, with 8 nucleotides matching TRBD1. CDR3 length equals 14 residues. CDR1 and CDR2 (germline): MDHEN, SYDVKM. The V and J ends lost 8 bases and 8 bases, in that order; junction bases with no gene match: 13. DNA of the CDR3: TGTGCCAGCGGATCGACAGGGGCCCCTAGGGGCTACACCTTC. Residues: CASGSTGAPRGYTF.

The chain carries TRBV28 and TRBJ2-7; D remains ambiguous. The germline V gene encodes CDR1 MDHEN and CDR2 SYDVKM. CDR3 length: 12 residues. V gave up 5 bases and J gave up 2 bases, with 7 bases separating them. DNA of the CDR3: TGTGCCAGCAGTCTAATGACCTACGAGCAGTACTTC. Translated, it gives CASSLMTYEQYF.

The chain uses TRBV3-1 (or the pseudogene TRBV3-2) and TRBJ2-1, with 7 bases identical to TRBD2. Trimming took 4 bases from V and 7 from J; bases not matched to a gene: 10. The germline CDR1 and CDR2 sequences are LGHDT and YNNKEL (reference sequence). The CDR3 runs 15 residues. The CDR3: CASSPPPGRVNEQFF. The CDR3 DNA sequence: TGTGCCAGCAGCCCCCCCCCAGGGAGGGTGAATGAGCAGTTCTTC.

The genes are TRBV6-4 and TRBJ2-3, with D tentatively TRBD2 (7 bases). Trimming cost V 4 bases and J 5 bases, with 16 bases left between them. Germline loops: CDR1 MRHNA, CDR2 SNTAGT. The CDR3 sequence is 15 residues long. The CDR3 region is CASSAQTGGKDTQYF. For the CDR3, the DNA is TGTGCCAGCAGTGCCCAAACGGGGGGCAAAGATACGCAGTATTTT.

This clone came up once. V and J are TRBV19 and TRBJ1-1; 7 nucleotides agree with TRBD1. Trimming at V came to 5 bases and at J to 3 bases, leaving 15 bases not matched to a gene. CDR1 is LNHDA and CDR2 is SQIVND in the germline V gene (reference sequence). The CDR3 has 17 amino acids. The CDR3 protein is CASSPSGQAVLYTEAFF. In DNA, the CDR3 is TGTGCCAGTAGTCCCTCCGGACAGGCGGTTCTCTACACTGAAGCTTTCTTT.

CDR3 residues: CSASLASYSNQPQHF. The CDR3 bases are TGCAGTGCTAGTTTGGCATCTTATAGCAATCAGCCCCAGCATTTT. The chain uses TRBV20-1 and TRBJ1-5; D is undetermined. Trimming took off 3 bases at V and 0 bases at J, with 12 bases between the two ends. This CDR3 spans 15 amino acids. CDR1 is DFQATT and CDR2 is SNEGSKA in the germline V gene (reference sequence).